This TCR beta chain is from a study of T cells after yellow fever vaccination. About the study: Each low-cell-number fraction was prepared by means of SMART-Seq v4 Ultra Low Input. Overall study results and limits: Though weaker, the secondary response peaked faster, on day 5 versus 15. Abundant clonotypes from the bulk population could get into FACS-sorted repertoires as contaminants.

The CDR3 totals 13 residues. CDR1 is SGHRS and CDR2 is YFSETQ in the germline V gene. V was trimmed by 6 bases and J by 4 bases, leaving 13 bases between them. Details on this clonotype: The target antigen is unknown.

The study made its TCR cDNA through 5'RACE template switching. That step introduced a universal primer site along with UMIs. Each CDR3 protein gets one entry after TCRdb re-called the 5' RACE reads with MiXCR. The sample records roughly 170,000 distinct CDR3 sequences, roughly 9% being singletons. Sequenced here: CD8+ T cells sorted from PBMCs, sampled 45 days after the yellow fever booster vaccination. This sequence originates from a man aged 18 to 35 who received the YFV17D yellow fever vaccine. This chain joins TRBV5-1 and TRBJ1-1; D is possibly TRBD1 (5 bases). This chain's CDR3 is CASTWGEGTEAFF. The DNA of the CDR3 is TGCGCCAGCACTTGGGGGGAAGGCACTGAAGCTTTCTTT. Combining the CDR3 with reference TRBV5-1 and TRBJ1-1 gives the whole variable domain KAGVTQTPRYLIKTRGQQVTLSCSPISGHRSVSWYQQTPGQGLQFLFEYFSETQRNKGNFPGRFSGRQFSNSRSEMNVSTLELGDSALYLCASTWGEGTEAFFGQGTRLTVV.